Here is one T cell receptor (beta chain) with its context. The target antigen is unknown. The CDR3 is 14 residues long. The germline V gene has CDR1 SGHAT and CDR2 FQNNGV. The V gene end was trimmed by 0 bases and the J gene end by 9 bases; junction bases not matched to a gene: 2. This sample is drawn from a study of T cells in Graves' hyperthyroidism and ophthalmopathy. Study-level information: The authors collected peripheral blood at initial diagnosis, before any treatment. Findings of the study overall: Blood also showed most of the thyroid clonotypes that were expanded above 0.001.

From more than 8 ml of fresh peripheral blood, PBMCs were isolated. It was RNA transcripts that yielded the amplified TCR beta CDR3 regions. An initial round of RT-PCR targeting the TCR CDR3 relied on the HTBI primer set. TCRdb redid the calling of the multiplex PCR reads with MiXCR, one entry per CDR3 protein. The sample includes hundreds of thousands of distinct CDR3 sequences, about 22% of them seen just once. Specimen: blood. This clonotype originated in an older woman with Graves' ophthalmopathy. The genes are TRBV11-2 and TRBJ1-6; 7 bases are a match to TRBD1. CDR3 sequence (DNA): TGTGCCAGCAGCTTAGAACAGGGGATTTCACCCCTCCACTTT. This gives the protein CASSLEQGISPLHF.